This paragraph reports one T cell receptor (beta chain). Its antigen is unknown. The CDR3 runs to 14 residues. Germline CDR1 is DFQATT and CDR2 is SNEGSKA (reference sequence). Unmatched junction bases numbered 6, after V lost 2 bases and J lost 8 bases. The source of the sample is a study of vaccination and CD4 T cells after COVID-19. About the research overall: Each individual in the study obtained two doses of BNT162b2 or mRNA-1273 vaccine.

The treatment was: approximately nine-day PBMC culture with coronavirus spike peptide pools or control peptides (ViraFEST assay). CD4+ T cells that came from the unexposed donor were collected before the COVID-19 pandemic (2011-2018). Peptide-pool expansion of antigen-specific T cells preceded TCR sequencing in ViraFEST. Sequencing of DNA taken from cultured CD4+ T cells relied on the Oncomine TCR Beta short-read assay. A single record per CDR3 protein comes from TCRdb applying MiXCR to the PCR reads. The sample holds over 5,500 distinct CDR3 sequences, roughly 50% seen once. Sequenced material: CD4+ T cells from blood, cultured in vitro. The clonotype originates from a human donor in good health. The chain recombines TRBV20-1 with TRBJ1-6; 7 nucleotides align to TRBD1. DNA of the CDR3: TGCAGTGCTAGAAGACAGGGTGGGGATTCACCCCTCCACTTT. Protein product: CSARRQGGDSPLHF.